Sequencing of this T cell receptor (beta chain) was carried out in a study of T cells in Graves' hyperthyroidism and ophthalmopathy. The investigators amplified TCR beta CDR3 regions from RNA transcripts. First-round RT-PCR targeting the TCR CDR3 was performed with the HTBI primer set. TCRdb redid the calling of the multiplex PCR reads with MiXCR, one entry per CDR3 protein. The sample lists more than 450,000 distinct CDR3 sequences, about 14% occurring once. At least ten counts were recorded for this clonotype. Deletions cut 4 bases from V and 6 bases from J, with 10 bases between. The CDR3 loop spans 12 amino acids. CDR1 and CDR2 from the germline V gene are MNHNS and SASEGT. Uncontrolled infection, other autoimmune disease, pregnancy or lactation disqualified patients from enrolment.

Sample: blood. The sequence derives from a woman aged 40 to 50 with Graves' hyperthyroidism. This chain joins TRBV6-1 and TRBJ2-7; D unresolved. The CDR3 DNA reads TGTGCCAGCAGTGTCGGATTCGCCGAGCAGTACTTC. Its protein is CASSVGFAEQYF.